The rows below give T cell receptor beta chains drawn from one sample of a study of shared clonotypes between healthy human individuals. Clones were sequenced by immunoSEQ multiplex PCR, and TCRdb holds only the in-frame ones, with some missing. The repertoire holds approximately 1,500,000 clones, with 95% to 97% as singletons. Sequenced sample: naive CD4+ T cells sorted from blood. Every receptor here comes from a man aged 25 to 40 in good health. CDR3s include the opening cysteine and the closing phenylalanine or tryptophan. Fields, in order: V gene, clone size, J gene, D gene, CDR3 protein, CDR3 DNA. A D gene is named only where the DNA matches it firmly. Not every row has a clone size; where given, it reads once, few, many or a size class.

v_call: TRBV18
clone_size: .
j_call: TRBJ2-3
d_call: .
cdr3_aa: CASSQLGVDTQYF
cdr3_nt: TGTGCCAGCTCGCAGTTAGGGGTTGATACGCAGTATTTT

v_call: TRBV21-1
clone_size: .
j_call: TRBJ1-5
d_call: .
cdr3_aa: CASSFSSPGTGSSNQPQHF
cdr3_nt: TGTGCCAGCAGCTTTTCTAGTCCCGGGACAGGCTCTAGCAATCAGCCCCAGCATTTT

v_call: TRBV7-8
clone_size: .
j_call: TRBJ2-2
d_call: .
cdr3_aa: CASSFRISVSGAGELFF
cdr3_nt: TGTGCCAGCAGCTTCCGAATATCTGTTAGTGGTGCCGGGGAGCTGTTTTTT

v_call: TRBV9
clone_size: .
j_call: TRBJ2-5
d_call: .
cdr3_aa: CASSRTVIQETQYF
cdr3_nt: TGTGCCAGCAGCAGAACAGTAATCCAAGAGACCCAGTACTTC

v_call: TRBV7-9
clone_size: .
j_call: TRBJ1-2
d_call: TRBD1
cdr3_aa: CASSLGGQGFGNGYTF
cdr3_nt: TGTGCCAGCAGCTTAGGGGGACAGGGTTTTGGCAATGGCTACACCTTC

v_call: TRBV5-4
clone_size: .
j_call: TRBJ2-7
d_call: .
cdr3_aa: CASSQGPREFSYEQYF
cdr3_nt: TGTGCCAGCAGCCAAGGGCCCCGCGAATTCTCCTACGAGCAGTACTTC

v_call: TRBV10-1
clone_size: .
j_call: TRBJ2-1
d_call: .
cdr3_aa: CASSDDRARYNEQFF
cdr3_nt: TGCGCCAGCAGTGACGATCGGGCGAGGTACAATGAGCAGTTCTTC

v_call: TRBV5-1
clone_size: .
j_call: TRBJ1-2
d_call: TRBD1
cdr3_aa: CASSSTGQGNGYTF
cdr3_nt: TGCGCCAGCAGCTCGACCGGACAGGGCAATGGCTACACCTTC

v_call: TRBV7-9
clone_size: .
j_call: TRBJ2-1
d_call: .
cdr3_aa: CASSSQFREQFF
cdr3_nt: TGTGCCAGCAGCTCCCAGTTTCGTGAGCAGTTCTTC

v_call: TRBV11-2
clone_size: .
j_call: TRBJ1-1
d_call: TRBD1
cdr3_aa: CASSLRIRQGARTEAFF
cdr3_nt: TGTGCCAGCAGCTTAAGGATCAGGCAGGGGGCGCGGACTGAAGCTTTCTTT

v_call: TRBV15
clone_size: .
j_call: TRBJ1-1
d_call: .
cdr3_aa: CATSRDSALKARNTEAFF
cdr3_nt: TGTGCCACCAGCAGAGATTCCGCCCTGAAGGCGCGGAACACTGAAGCTTTCTTT

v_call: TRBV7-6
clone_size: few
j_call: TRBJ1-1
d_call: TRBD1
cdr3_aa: CASSLGTGVGNTEAFF
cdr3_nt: TGTGCCAGCAGCTTAGGGACAGGGGTGGGGAACACTGAAGCTTTCTTT

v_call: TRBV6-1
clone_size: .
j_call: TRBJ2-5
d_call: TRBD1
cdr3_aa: CASSARDRETQYF
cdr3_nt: TGTGCCAGCAGTGCCCGGGACAGAGAGACCCAGTACTTC

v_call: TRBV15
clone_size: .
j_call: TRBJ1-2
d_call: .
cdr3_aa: CATSREDIIYGYTF
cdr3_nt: TGTGCCACCAGCAGGGAGGATATTATCTATGGCTACACCTTC

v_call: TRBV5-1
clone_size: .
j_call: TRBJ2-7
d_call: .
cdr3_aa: CASSYLRDTGYEQYF
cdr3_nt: TGCGCCAGCAGCTATTTGCGAGACACTGGTTACGAGCAGTACTTC

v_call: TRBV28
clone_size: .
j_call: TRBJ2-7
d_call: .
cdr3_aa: CASYETGRRNEQYF
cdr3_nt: TGTGCCAGCTATGAAACAGGGCGTCGGAACGAGCAGTACTTC

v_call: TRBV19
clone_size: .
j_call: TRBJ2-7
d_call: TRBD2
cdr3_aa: CASSNLAGGGYEQYF
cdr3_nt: TGTGCCAGTAGTAACCTAGCGGGAGGTGGTTACGAGCAGTACTTC

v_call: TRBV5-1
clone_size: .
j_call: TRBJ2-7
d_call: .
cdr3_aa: CASNDYRANSYEQYF
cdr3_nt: TGCGCCAGCAATGATTATCGGGCCAACTCCTACGAGCAGTACTTC

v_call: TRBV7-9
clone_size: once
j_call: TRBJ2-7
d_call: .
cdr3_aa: CASSLVPRRGYEQYF
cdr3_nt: TGTGCCAGCAGCTTAGTCCCAAGACGGGGCTACGAGCAGTACTTC

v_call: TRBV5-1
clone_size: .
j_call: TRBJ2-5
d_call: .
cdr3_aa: CASSLVIAQETQYF
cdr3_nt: TGCGCCAGCAGCTTGGTGATAGCCCAAGAGACCCAGTACTTC

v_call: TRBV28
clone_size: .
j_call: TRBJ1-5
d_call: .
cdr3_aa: CASSLRSGNQPQHF
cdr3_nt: TGTGCCAGCAGTTTAAGGTCGGGTAATCAGCCCCAGCATTTT

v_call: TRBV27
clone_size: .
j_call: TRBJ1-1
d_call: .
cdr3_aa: CASGKQVMNTEAFF
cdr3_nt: TGTGCCAGCGGAAAGCAGGTTATGAACACTGAAGCTTTCTTT

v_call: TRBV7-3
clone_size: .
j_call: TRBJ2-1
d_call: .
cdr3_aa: CASSLGGWSYNEQFF
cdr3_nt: TGTGCCAGCAGCTTGGGAGGCTGGTCCTACAATGAGCAGTTCTTC

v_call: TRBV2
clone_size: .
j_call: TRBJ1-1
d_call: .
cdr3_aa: CASREKKAFF
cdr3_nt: TGTGCCAGCAGGGAAAAAAAAGCTTTCTTT

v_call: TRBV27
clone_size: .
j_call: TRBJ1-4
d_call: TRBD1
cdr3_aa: CASSPQRTGENEKLFF
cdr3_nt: TGTGCCAGCAGTCCCCAAAGGACAGGGGAAAATGAAAAACTGTTTTTT

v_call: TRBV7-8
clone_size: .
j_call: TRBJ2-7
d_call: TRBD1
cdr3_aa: CASSLPRTGAYEQYF
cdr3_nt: TGTGCCAGCAGCTTACCTCGGACAGGGGCCTACGAGCAGTACTTC

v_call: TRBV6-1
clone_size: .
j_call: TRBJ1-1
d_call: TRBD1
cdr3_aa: CASRTTGGTEAFF
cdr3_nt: TGTGCCAGCAGGACTACAGGGGGCACTGAAGCTTTCTTT

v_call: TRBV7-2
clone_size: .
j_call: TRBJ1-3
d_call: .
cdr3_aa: CASSLAGGLTGNTIYF
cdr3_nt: TGTGCCAGCAGCTTAGCGGGGGGCCTAACTGGAAACACCATATATTTT

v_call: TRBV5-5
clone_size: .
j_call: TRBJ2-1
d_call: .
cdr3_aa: CASSLAKRDTISYNEQFF
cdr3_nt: TGTGCCAGCAGCTTGGCCAAGAGGGACACAATCTCCTACAATGAGCAGTTCTTC

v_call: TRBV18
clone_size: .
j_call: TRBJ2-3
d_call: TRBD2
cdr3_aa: CASSPNGLAGIITDTQYF
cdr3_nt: TGTGCCAGCTCACCCAACGGACTAGCGGGAATTATAACAGATACGCAGTATTTT

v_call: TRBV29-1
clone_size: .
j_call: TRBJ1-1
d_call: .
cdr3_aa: CSVEVHGMNTEAFF
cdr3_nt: TGCAGCGTTGAAGTCCACGGGATGAACACTGAAGCTTTCTTT